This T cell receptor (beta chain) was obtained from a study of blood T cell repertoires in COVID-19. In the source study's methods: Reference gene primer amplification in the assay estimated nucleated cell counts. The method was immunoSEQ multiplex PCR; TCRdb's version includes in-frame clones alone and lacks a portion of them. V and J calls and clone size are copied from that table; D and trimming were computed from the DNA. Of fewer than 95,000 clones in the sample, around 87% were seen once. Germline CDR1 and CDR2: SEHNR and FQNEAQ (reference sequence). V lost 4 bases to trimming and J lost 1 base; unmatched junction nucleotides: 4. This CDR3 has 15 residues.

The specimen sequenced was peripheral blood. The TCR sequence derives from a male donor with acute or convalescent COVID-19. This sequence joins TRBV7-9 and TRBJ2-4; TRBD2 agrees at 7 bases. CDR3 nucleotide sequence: TGTGCCAGCAGCTGGGAGGGGCGCGCCAAAAACATTCAGTACTTC. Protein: CASSWEGRAKNIQYF.